Following are 8 T cell receptor beta chains from one sample sequenced in a study of PD-1 blockade in classical Hodgkin lymphoma. With no exception, relapse followed autologous stem cell transplantation in all patients, and brentuximab vedotin exposure varied. Some clones are missing from TCRdb's copy, which holds only in-frame ones; the method was immunoSEQ multiplex PCR. The profile covers about 100,000 clones, with roughly nine tenths appearing a single time and nearly 20% taken by the ten largest. This specimen was peripheral blood mononuclear cells (PBMCs), taken before the second cycle of nivolumab. The receptors shown here come from a human donor with classical Hodgkin lymphoma.

The V call is TRBV19, the J call TRBJ2-7; D not resolved. The V gene's germline CDR1 is LNHDA and CDR2 SQIVND (reference sequence). V lost 4 bases, J lost 1 base, and 14 bases lay in between. The CDR3 has 15 residues. CDR3 nucleotide sequence: TGTGCCAGTAGTACCCAAGGACCCCCTTCCTACGAGCAGTACTTC. It codes for CASSTQGPPSYEQYF.

The chain couples TRBV5-1 to TRBJ2-1; 8 nucleotides match TRBD2. CDR1 and CDR2 from the germline V gene are SGHRS and YFSETQ. J was trimmed by 0 bases and V by 2 bases; bases with no gene match: 4. The CDR3 has 16 residues. The CDR3 loop is CASSFSSGYSYNEQFF. CDR3 nucleotide sequence: TGCGCCAGCAGCTTCTCTAGCGGGTACTCCTACAATGAGCAGTTCTTC. The full variable domain, completed using reference TRBV5-1 and TRBJ2-1, is KAGVTQTPRYLIKTRGQQVTLSCSPISGHRSVSWYQQTPGQGLQFLFEYFSETQRNKGNFPGRFSGRQFSNSRSEMNVSTLELGDSALYLCASSFSSGYSYNEQFFGPGTRLTVL.

The chain uses TRBV30 and TRBJ1-2; D is unclear. V was shortened by 3 bases and J by 10 bases, with 15 bases between the two germline ends. This CDR3 comprises 12 residues. The germline gives CDR1 GTSNPN, CDR2 SVGIG (reference sequence). The CDR3 spells CAWSYGTSVYTF. The CDR3 coding sequence is TGTGCCTGGAGCTACGGCACATCTGTCTACACCTTC.

This clone was seen only once. The chain employs TRBV6-6 and TRBJ1-1, with D possibly being TRBD1 (6 bases). The V end was cut by 0 bases, the J end by 4 bases, with 6 bases between. The CDR3 loop spans 13 amino acids. CDR1 is MNHNY, CDR2 SVGAGI, per germline (reference sequence). The CDR3 DNA sequence: TGTGCCAGCAGTTACTCCAGGGGCACTGAAGCTTTCTTT. Protein product: CASSYSRGTEAFF.

As regards this clone: A junction boundary mismatches the germline segment, possibly from a read error. The chain joins TRBV2 to TRBJ2-5; possibly TRBD2 for D (5 bases). The CDR3 has 14 residues. Germline loops: CDR1 SNHLY, CDR2 FYNNEI. As DNA, the CDR3 is TGTGCCAGCAGTGGGGAGACCGACCAGGAGACCCAGTACTTC. Amino acid sequence: CASSGETDQETQYF.

The chain couples TRBV2 to TRBJ1-5; no firm D call. Trimming removed 1 base from V and 2 bases from J, with 9 bases in between. Germline V gene lookup returns CDR1 SNHLY and CDR2 FYNNEI. CDR3 length: 15 residues. For the CDR3, the DNA is TGTGCCAGCAGTGAAGAGGAGGGCCGCAATCAGCCCCAGCATTTT. Its translation: CASSEEEGRNQPQHF.

The chain uses TRBV11-2 and TRBJ1-1; tentatively, D is TRBD1 (5 bases). CDR1 and CDR2 (germline): SGHAT, FQNNGV. Trimming took 3 bases from V and 1 from J, leaving 9 bases between them. This CDR3 spans 14 amino acids. CDR3 loop: CASSFGAENTEAFF. CDR3 nucleotides: TGTGCCAGCAGCTTCGGGGCAGAGAACACTGAAGCTTTCTTT.

This clone was picked up a small number of times. The V gene is TRBV14, the J gene TRBJ2-5, with D maybe TRBD2 (5 bases). Germline loops: CDR1 SGHDN, CDR2 FVKESK. CDR3 length: 14 residues. V was trimmed by 6 bases and J by 1 base, leaving 12 bases between them. The CDR3, as DNA: TGTGCCAGCAGTCGTAACCGGGGCCAAGAGACCCAGTACTTC. It specifies CASSRNRGQETQYF.